These 26 T cell receptor beta chains were sequenced from one sample in a study of cytomegalovirus exposure and HLA in healthy donors. The PCR had 60 Vbeta and 13 Jbeta primers. Profiling relied on immunoSEQ multiplex PCR, and the TCRdb table lists in-frame clones only, not all of them. This table has about 140,000 clones, around 80% appearing once. The specimen was PBMCs. All receptors derive from a man aged 40-55 years in good health and CMV-seropositive.

The chain carries TRBV30 and TRBJ1-1; perhaps TRBD1 as D (5 bases). The CDR3 loop spans 11 amino acids. From germline, CDR1 is GTSNPN and CDR2 SVGIG (reference sequence). In DNA, the CDR3 is TGTGCTAACAGGCGGGGGACTGAAGCTTTCTTT. The encoded protein is CANRRGTEAFF. The full variable domain, with the rest looked up from reference TRBV30 and TRBJ1-1, is SQTIHQWPATLVQPVGSPLSLECTVEGTSNPNLYWYRQAAGRGLQLLFYSVGIGQISSEVPQNLSASRPQDRQFILSSKKLLLSDSGFYLCANRRGTEAFFGQGTRLTVV.

This rearrangement joins TRBV5-1 to TRBJ1-1, with D unclear. This CDR3 has 14 amino acids. V gave up 3 bases and J gave up 0 bases, with 9 bases separating them. Germline CDR1 and CDR2: SGHRS and YFSETQ. The CDR3 loop reads CASSWTGMNTEAFF. The CDR3 nucleotides are TGCGCCAGCAGCTGGACTGGGATGAACACTGAAGCTTTCTTT.

The V call is TRBV30, the J call TRBJ1-5; no clear D. The V gene lost 2 bases and the J gene lost 2 bases, with 13 bases spanning the gap. CDR3 length: 15 amino acids. The germline V gene has CDR1 GTSNPN and CDR2 SVGIG (reference sequence). The CDR3: CAWSPYRRGNQPQHF. The DNA of the CDR3 is TGTGCCTGGAGTCCATATCGTCGCGGCAATCAGCCCCAGCATTTT.

Many counts were recorded for this clone. The chain recombines TRBV6-5 with TRBJ1-5; D gene unclear. The CDR3 has 16 residues. V was shortened by 0 bases and J by 0 bases, with 9 bases between the two germline ends. CDR1 is MNHEY and CDR2 is SVGAGI in the germline V gene. CDR3 in DNA: TGTGCCAGCAGTTACTCGATCTATGATAGCAATCAGCCCCAGCATTTT. As protein: CASSYSIYDSNQPQHF.

This clone appeared once. The chain couples TRBV6-1 to TRBJ1-6; 7 bases fit TRBD1. The CDR3 has 17 residues. After removal of 2 bases from V and 0 bases from J, the junction contained 4 bases not matched to a gene. CDR1 is MNHNS and CDR2 is SASEGT in the germline V gene. The CDR3 nucleotides are TGTGCCAGCAGTGAACACAGGGGCAACTCCTATAATTCACCCCTCCACTTT. Residues: CASSEHRGNSYNSPLHF.

The rearrangement uses TRBV28 and TRBJ1-5; D uncertain. CDR1 MDHEN and CDR2 SYDVKM come from the germline V gene. This CDR3 comprises 14 residues. V was cut by 4 bases and J by 9 bases, with 16 bases left in between. Written as DNA, the CDR3 is TGTGCCAGCAGTTCGCGACTCGGTGGTTTGCCCCAGCATTTT. It codes for CASSSRLGGLPQHF. Combining the CDR3 with reference TRBV28 and TRBJ1-5 gives the whole variable domain DVKVTQSSRYLVKRTGEKVFLECVQDMDHENMFWYRQDPGLGLRLIYFSYDVKMKEKGDIPEGYSVSREKKERFSLILESASTNQTSMYLCASSSRLGGLPQHFGDGTRLSIL.

V usage is TRBV29-1 and J usage is TRBJ2-7; 8 nucleotides match TRBD2. The germline V gene encodes CDR1 SQVTM and CDR2 ANQGSEA. The CDR3 length is 15 residues. The V segment lost 6 bases and the J segment 4 bases; nucleotides outside the gene matches: 14. The CDR3 protein is CSVVRSGSGPYEQYF. In DNA, the CDR3 is TGCAGCGTAGTACGGAGCGGGAGCGGCCCTTACGAGCAGTACTTC.

This chain uses TRBV7-6 with TRBJ2-7; a possible D gene is TRBD2 (7 bases). CDR3 length: 17 amino acids. The germline V and J ends were trimmed by 5 bases and 3 bases, with 23 bases remaining between them. From germline, CDR1 is SGHVS and CDR2 FNYEAQ. CDR3 sequence reads: CASSPRGAGAGVYEQYF. The CDR3 DNA is TGTGCCAGCAGCCCCCGAGGGGCGGGGGCAGGTGTCTACGAGCAGTACTTC.

With regard to this clone: No DNA is shown, since the ends of the CDR3 on it are uncertain; the CDR3 is the one TCRdb lists. The chain has TRBV6-5 and TRBJ1-2; TRBD1 is taken as the D call from the table, unchecked against the DNA. Looked up from germline, CDR1 is MNHEY and CDR2 is SVGAGI. The length of the CDR3 is 14 amino acids, counting both ends. The CDR3 sequence: CASSSSGQGYGYTF.

The rearrangement uses TRBV19 and TRBJ1-1; tentative D call: TRBD1 (5 bases). Germline lookup yields CDR1 LNHDA and CDR2 SQIVND (reference sequence). V was clipped by 5 bases and J by 2 bases, with 12 bases between them. The CDR3 totals 14 residues. The CDR3 DNA sequence: TGTGCCAGTAGTCCGCAGGGCCGAAACACTGAAGCTTTCTTT. Amino acids: CASSPQGRNTEAFF.

A word on this clone: A junction end diverges from the germline sequence, so it may reflect a read error. Other DNA sequences in this specimen translate into the identical CDR3. The V gene is TRBV30, the J gene TRBJ1-1; D is undetermined. Germline CDR1 is GTSNPN and CDR2 is SVGIG (reference sequence). This CDR3 contains 14 residues. CDR3 DNA sequence: TGTGCCTGGAAACACGGCGGCAAGAACACTGAGGCTTTCTTT. Encoded protein: CAWKHGGKNTEAFF.

The rearrangement uses TRBV28 and TRBJ2-7, with a tentative D call TRBD2 (7 bases). This CDR3 is 14 amino acids long. Germline-derived CDR1 and CDR2 are MDHEN and SYDVKM. Trimming cost V 7 bases and J 2 bases, with 15 bases left between them. The CDR3 coding sequence is TGTGCCAGCACCCGGGGGGCACCTCCCTACGAGCAGTACTTC. This gives the protein CASTRGAPPYEQYF.

J is TRBJ2-3 and V is TRBV7-8; D might be TRBD2 (5 bases). CDR3 length: 13 amino acids. Trimming shortened V by 4 bases and J by 5 bases, and 10 bases separated the two germline ends. CDR1 is SGHVS and CDR2 is FQNEAQ in the germline V gene. This CDR3 is CASSSPGIDTQYF. Here the CDR3 DNA reads TGTGCCAGCAGCTCCCCGGGGATAGATACGCAGTATTTT.

This clone showed up just a few times. The rearrangement links TRBV15 to TRBJ2-7; 11 positions match TRBD1. Looked up from germline, CDR1 is LNHNV and CDR2 is YYDKDF (reference sequence). The CDR3 is 15 residues long. Trimming cost V 6 bases and J 2 bases; bases outside gene matches: 6. In DNA, the CDR3 is TGTGCCACCAGTGTGGGGACAGGGGGAACCTACGAGCAGTACTTC. It specifies CATSVGTGGTYEQYF. Based on the CDR3 plus reference TRBV15 and TRBJ2-7, the full variable domain is DAMVIQNPRYQVTQFGKPVTLSCSQTLNHNVMYWYQQKSSQAPKLLFHYYDKDFNNEADTPDNFQSRRPNTSFCFLDIRSPGLGDTAMYLCATSVGTGGTYEQYFGPGTRLTVT.

The chain recombines TRBV5-1 with TRBJ2-3; 10 bases are shared with TRBD2. The CDR3 loop spans 16 amino acids. With V trimmed by 0 bases and J by 4 bases, 5 bases remained unmatched. Germline V gene data show CDR1 as SGHRS and CDR2 as YFSETQ. The CDR3 bases are TGCGCCAGCAGCTTGGTGGCTAGCGGGAGTGCAGATACGCAGTATTTT. This encodes CASSLVASGSADTQYF.

The rearrangement uses TRBV4-2 and TRBJ2-7, with 8 nucleotides matching TRBD2. Trimming removed 3 bases from V and 6 bases from J; junction bases left unmatched: 7. The CDR3 sequence is 14 residues long. CDR1 is LGHNA, CDR2 YNFKEQ, per germline. CDR3 protein: CASSHGSGNREQYF. The CDR3 nucleotides read TGTGCCAGCAGCCATGGTAGCGGGAATCGCGAGCAGTACTTC.

This sequence joins TRBV6-5 and TRBJ2-5, with TRBD2 matching over 11 bases. The CDR3 loop spans 15 amino acids. Looked up from germline, CDR1 is MNHEY and CDR2 is SVGAGI. J gave up 5 bases and V 6 bases, and 8 bases lay outside the gene matches. The CDR3, as DNA: TGTGCCAGCAGAACTAGCGGGAGAAGTGGCGAGACCCAGTACTTC. Translating it yields CASRTSGRSGETQYF.

The rearrangement links TRBV9 to TRBJ2-7, with D tentatively TRBD2 (6 bases). Germline V lookup: CDR1 SGDLS, CDR2 YYNGEE. The V end lost 0 bases, the J end lost 1 base, and 11 bases lay between the germline ends. The CDR3 contains 15 residues. The CDR3 DNA reads as TGTGCCAGCAGCGTAGACGACGGGAGATCCTACGAGCAGTACTTC. It yields the protein CASSVDDGRSYEQYF.

The V call is TRBV19, the J call TRBJ1-1; TRBD1 agrees at 9 bases. The V segment lost 7 bases and the J segment 6 bases; nucleotides outside the gene matches: 9. The CDR3 has 14 amino acids. CDR1 LNHDA and CDR2 SQIVND come from the germline V gene (reference sequence). In DNA, the CDR3 is TGTGCCAGTACTACGACAGGGGGAAATCCTGAAGCTTTCTTT. This gives the protein CASTTTGGNPEAFF.

The CDR3 is CASSYSRDRGNEQYF. In DNA, the CDR3 is TGTGCCAGCAGTTACTCACGGGACAGGGGCAACGAGCAGTACTTC. This rearrangement joins TRBV6-5 to TRBJ2-7; 10 bases map to TRBD1. Germline lookup yields CDR1 MNHEY and CDR2 SVGAGI. This CDR3 comprises 15 residues. V trimming: 0 bases; J trimming: 5 bases; junction bases outside the gene matches: 4.

This clone was seen only once. V and J are TRBV30 and TRBJ1-5, with TRBD1 as a possible D gene (6 bases). The V and J ends lost 1 base and 2 bases respectively, with 12 bases between them. Germline lookup yields CDR1 GTSNPN and CDR2 SVGIG (reference sequence). The length of the CDR3 is 15 residues. The CDR3 sequence is CAWSGRGAGNQPQHF. The CDR3 region has the DNA TGTGCCTGGAGTGGGCGGGGGGCCGGCAATCAGCCCCAGCATTTT. Together with reference TRBV30 and TRBJ1-5, the CDR3 gives the full variable domain: SQTIHQWPATLVQPVGSPLSLECTVEGTSNPNLYWYRQAAGRGLQLLFYSVGIGQISSEVPQNLSASRPQDRQFILSSKKLLLSDSGFYLCAWSGRGAGNQPQHFGDGTRLSIL.

The chain links TRBV21-1 to TRBJ1-1; the D call of TRBD1 is as the table states it, not checked on the DNA. TRBV21-1 is designated a pseudogene. The CDR3 extends over 13 amino acids. CDR3 nucleotide sequence: TGTGCCAGCAGGAGACAGTCAGGCACTGAAGCTTTCTTT. This codes for CASRRQSGTEAFF.

The chain carries TRBV7-9 and TRBJ1-1; D might be TRBD1 (5 bases). Trimming took off 5 bases at V and 5 bases at J, with 18 bases between the two ends. Germline V gene sequence: CDR1 SEHNR, CDR2 FQNEAQ (reference sequence). This CDR3 has 15 residues. In nucleotides, the CDR3 is TGTGCCAGCAGCCGCGCCGGGGGGGATAGAACTGAAGCTTTCTTT. It specifies CASSRAGGDRTEAFF.

This clone came up once. This sequence joins TRBV11-3 and TRBJ2-7; D is unclear. This CDR3 contains 12 residues. Germline CDR1 SGHNT, CDR2 YENEEA. V gave up 3 bases and J gave up 2 bases, with 5 bases separating them. CDR3 nucleotide sequence: TGTGCCAGCAGCTTTCCCGCCTACGAGCAGTACTTC. Encoded protein: CASSFPAYEQYF.

The chain joins TRBV7-8 to TRBJ1-2, with D perhaps TRBD1 (5 bases). This CDR3 contains 14 residues. Germline V gene lookup returns CDR1 SGHVS and CDR2 FQNEAQ. V lost 1 base, J lost 4 bases, and 10 bases lay in between. CDR3 amino acids: CASSLERQPYGYTF. DNA for the CDR3: TGTGCCAGCAGCTTAGAGCGACAGCCCTATGGCTACACCTTC. The full variable domain, rest sourced from reference TRBV7-8 and TRBJ1-2, is GAGVSQSPRYKVAKRGQDVALRCDPISGHVSLFWYQQALGQGPEFLTYFQNEAQLDKSGLPSDRFFAERPEGSVSTLKIQRTQQEDSAVYLCASSLERQPYGYTFGSGTRLTVV.

This clone has only a few counts. The chain couples TRBV7-2 to TRBJ1-1; TRBD1 matches at 9 bases. Germline assignment: CDR1 SGHTA and CDR2 FQGNSA. There are 16 residues in the CDR3. V lost 3 bases, J lost 9 bases, and 14 bases stayed unmatched. CDR3 sequence: CASSFPTTGGEQKAFF. In nucleotides, the CDR3 is TGTGCCAGCAGCTTCCCCACAACAGGGGGCGAACAGAAAGCTTTCTTT.